These 8 T cell receptor beta chains were all obtained from the same sample, sequenced in a study of molecular identifiers for immune sequencing clone quantification. TCRdb re-analysed the PCR reads in MiXCR, keeping a single row per CDR3 protein. The sample yields about 630,000 distinct CDR3 sequences, about 25% seen once. Sequencing was carried out using naive CD8+ T cells from blood, with Jurkat cell RNA spiked in. Subset here: FACS-sorted CD8+CD4-CCR7+CD45RA+ naive T cells. The receptors were gathered from a human donor in good health. Some libraries in this study had Jurkat cell RNA spiked in.

This clonotype appeared many times. This sequence joins TRBV14 and TRBJ2-5; no clear D gene. V dropped 1 base and J dropped 2 bases, with 5 bases sitting between them. CDR1 is SGHDN and CDR2 is FVKESK in the germline V gene. The CDR3 contains 13 residues. As DNA, the CDR3 is TGTGCCAGCAGCCAAGCACAGCAAGAGACCCAGTACTTC. It translates to CASSQAQQETQYF.

In its sample, this clonotype was seen many times. This chain connects TRBV20-1 to TRBJ2-7; TRBD2 might be the D (5 bases). Germline V gives CDR1 DFQATT, CDR2 SNEGSKA (reference sequence). The CDR3 has 14 residues. V was cut by 2 bases and J by 4 bases, with 15 bases left in between. The CDR3 here is CSARPISGIYEQYF. The CDR3, as DNA: TGCAGTGCTAGACCCATCAGCGGTATTTACGAGCAGTACTTC.

The rearrangement uses TRBV5-3 and TRBJ2-1; 14 bases are a match to TRBD2. TRBV5-3 is an ORF for which the function is uncertain. The CDR3 extends over 15 amino acids. The CDR3 nucleotides are TGTGTCAGCAGCTCTGGGACTAGCGGGGGCAATGAGCAGTTCTTC. As protein: CVSSSGTSGGNEQFF.

In the case of this clonotype: A much more abundant neighbour one base away suggests this may be a read error. The V gene is TRBV30, the J gene TRBJ1-1; D is unresolved. Trimming stripped 3 bases from V and 0 bases from J, with 8 bases between. From germline, CDR1 is GTSNPN and CDR2 SVGIG (reference sequence). The CDR3 loop spans 13 amino acids. CDR3 residues: CAWSGVMNTEAFF. The DNA of the CDR3 is TGTGCCTGGAGCGGCGTTATGAACACTGAAGCTTTCTTT.

A remark on this clonotype: This could be a read error, since a much larger clone is one nucleotide away. The rearrangement uses TRBV28 and TRBJ2-7; 10 bases map to TRBD1. The germline gives CDR1 MDHEN, CDR2 SYDVKM. The CDR3 is made up of 15 amino acids. Unmatched junction bases numbered 8, after V lost 3 bases and J lost 6 bases. The CDR3 nucleotides are TGTGCCAGCAGTTTCTCGTCCCGGGACAGGGGCGAGCAGTACTTC. As protein: CASSFSSRDRGEQYF.

On this clonotype itself: Given a much more abundant clone one base away, this may be a read error. The genes are TRBV9 and TRBJ2-6; TRBD1 is a possible D gene (5 bases). This CDR3 has 14 amino acids. Germline CDR1 is SGDLS and CDR2 is YYNGEE. This chain's CDR3 is CASSGVAGANVLAF. The CDR3 DNA sequence: TGTGCCAGCAGCGGAGTAGCTGGGGCCAACGTCCTGGCTTTC.

This clonotype showed up many times. This chain uses TRBV7-9 with TRBJ2-1; D is possibly TRBD1 or TRBD2 (5 bases each). V was shortened by 2 bases and J by 9 bases, with 8 bases between the two germline ends. Germline V gene sequence: CDR1 SEHNR, CDR2 FQNEAQ (reference sequence). The CDR3 runs to 12 residues. The CDR3 coding sequence is TGTGCCAGCAGCTTATATGGGGGTGAGCAGTTCTTC. Protein product: CASSLYGGEQFF.

This clonotype was seen only once. A much larger clone lies a single base off, so this may be a read error. The genes are TRBV19 and TRBJ2-3; the match to TRBD1 covers 7 bases. The V gene's germline CDR1 is LNHDA and CDR2 SQIVND (reference sequence). The CDR3 is 16 residues long. In DNA form, the CDR3 reads TGTGCTTCTAAGGGACAGCCTTTTTCGGGCACAGATACGCAGTATTTT. It is translated as CASKGQPFSGTDTQYF.